This TCR beta chain is from a study of blood T cell repertoires in COVID-19. The germline V and J ends were trimmed by 3 bases and 4 bases, with 7 bases remaining between them. This CDR3 comprises 12 residues. CDR1 is SGHRS and CDR2 is YFSETQ in the germline V gene. Method: immunoSEQ multiplex PCR; TCRdb's copy keeps in-frame clones and lacks some. The sample has hundreds of thousands of clones, around 88% seen once. Source material: peripheral blood. The chain couples TRBV5-1 to TRBJ2-5; D remains ambiguous. This sequence was found in a woman older than 75 with COVID-19, enrolled during active disease. CDR3 protein: CASSWSPETQYF. For the CDR3, the DNA is TGCGCCAGCAGCTGGAGTCCAGAGACCCAGTACTTC.